The rows below give T cell receptor beta chains drawn from one sample of a study of somatic mutations in cytotoxic T cells in rheumatoid arthritis. Repertoires were generated with immunoSEQ multiplex PCR, while TCRdb's copy carries only in-frame clones and drops some. This table has more than 9,000 clones, less than 80% appearing once. Sequencing used CD8+ T cells sorted from blood. These receptors were taken from an adult with rheumatoid arthritis. CDR3s include the opening cysteine and the closing phenylalanine or tryptophan. Each record gives: clone size, CDR3 length, J gene, V gene, D gene, CDR3 DNA, CDR3 protein. D genes are given only for firm matches. For some rows the clone size is stated as once, few or many, or as a class when expanded; others skip it.

>few|18|TRBJ2-2|TRBV7-6|-
TGTGCCAGCAGCTCTAGCCCGGGACAACTAACGAACACCGGGGAGCTGTTTTTT
CASSSSPGQLTNTGELFF
>-|13|TRBJ2-3|TRBV27|-
TGTGCCACCCGCTCCCCCGGTACAGATACGCAGTATTTT
CATRSPGTDTQYF
>-|16|TRBJ1-3|TRBV5-6|-
TGTGCCAGCAGCGGTGTCCAGTCCAGCTCTGGAAACACCATATATTTT
CASSGVQSSSGNTIYF
>-|14|TRBJ2-7|TRBV7-2|-
TGTGCCAGCAGCTTAGATGAGGTTTTCTACGAGCAGTACTTC
CASSLDEVFYEQYF
>-|17|TRBJ1-1|TRBV5-6|TRBD1
TGTGCCAGCAGCCAGGAAGGACAGGGGCTGAGGATAACTGAAGCTTTCTTT
CASSQEGQGLRITEAFF
>-|20|TRBJ2-1|TRBV4-3|TRBD2
TGCGCCAGCAGCCAAGATCTTCCAGCGGGAGGGTTCCGGCCCTACAATGAGCAGTTCTTC
CASSQDLPAGGFRPYNEQFF
>-|14|TRBJ2-5|TRBV7-8|TRBD2
TGTGCCAGCAGGGATAGCGGGGGGTCGGAGACCCAGTACTTC
CASRDSGGSETQYF
>once|14|TRBJ1-5|TRBV27|-
TGTGCCAGCAGTCAAAACAGGGATTATCAGCCCCAGCATTTT
CASSQNRDYQPQHF
>once|13|TRBJ1-2|TRBV11-2|-
TGTGCCAGCGGGGCCCTCGGGGACTATGGCTACACCTTC
CASGALGDYGYTF
>-|13|TRBJ2-1|TRBV9|TRBD1
TGTGCCAGCAGCGACCAGGGGGCCAATGAGCAGTTCTTC
CASSDQGANEQFF
>-|16|TRBJ1-2|TRBV28|-
TGTGCCAGCAGTTTTAAGTGGACAAAGGCTTGGTATGGCTACACCTTC
CASSFKWTKAWYGYTF
>-|16|TRBJ2-2|TRBV4-3|-
TGCGCCAGCAGCACCTACAGGGTATTGGACACCGGGGAGCTGTTTTTT
CASSTYRVLDTGELFF
>-|16|TRBJ2-1|TRBV6-6|-
TGTGCCAGCAGTTACTCTAGTGGGAGCTCCTACAATGAGCAGTTCTTC
CASSYSSGSSYNEQFF
>-|16|TRBJ1-6|TRBV7-6|-
TGTGCCAGCAGCCCCAAGGTAGGGGGGTTCAATTCACCCCTCCACTTT
CASSPKVGGFNSPLHF
>-|14|TRBJ1-1|TRBV7-9|TRBD1
TGTGCCAGCAGCTTAACAGACAGGGGCACTGAAGCTTTCTTT
CASSLTDRGTEAFF
>once|14|TRBJ1-1|TRBV5-1|-
TGCGCCAGCAGCTGGGGGACGGGGGAGGCTGAAGCTTTCTTT
CASSWGTGEAEAFF
>medium-sized|12|TRBJ1-6|TRBV6-5|-
TGTGCCAGCAGACAGGGAGGTTCACCCCTCCACTTT
CASRQGGSPLHF
>-|14|TRBJ2-7|TRBV9|-
TGTGCCAGCAGCGCAGACGGAGAAACCTACGAGCAGTACTTC
CASSADGETYEQYF
>-|11|TRBJ2-7|TRBV27|-
TGTGCCAGCAGATGGGGAGGCGAGCAGTACTTC
CASRWGGEQYF
>-|14|TRBJ2-7|TRBV6-5|TRBD1
TGTGCCAGCAGTACGGGGACAGGTACCTACGAGCAGTACTTC
CASSTGTGTYEQYF
>-|15|TRBJ2-7|TRBV4-1|TRBD2
TGCGCCAGCAGCCAAGTGGCGGGGGAGTCCTACGAGCAGTACTTC
CASSQVAGESYEQYF
>-|12|TRBJ1-1|TRBV7-9|-
TGTGCCAGCAGCTTAGCGTCCCCTGAAGCTTTCTTT
CASSLASPEAFF
>few|12|TRBJ1-1|TRBV29-1|TRBD1
TGCAGCGCCGGACAGGAGAACACTGAAGCTTTCTTT
CSAGQENTEAFF
>once|17|TRBJ1-5|TRBV4-1|TRBD1
TGCGCCAGCAGCCAGGACGGGACAGGGGGAGGGGGGTGGCCCCAGCATTTT
CASSQDGTGGGGWPQHF